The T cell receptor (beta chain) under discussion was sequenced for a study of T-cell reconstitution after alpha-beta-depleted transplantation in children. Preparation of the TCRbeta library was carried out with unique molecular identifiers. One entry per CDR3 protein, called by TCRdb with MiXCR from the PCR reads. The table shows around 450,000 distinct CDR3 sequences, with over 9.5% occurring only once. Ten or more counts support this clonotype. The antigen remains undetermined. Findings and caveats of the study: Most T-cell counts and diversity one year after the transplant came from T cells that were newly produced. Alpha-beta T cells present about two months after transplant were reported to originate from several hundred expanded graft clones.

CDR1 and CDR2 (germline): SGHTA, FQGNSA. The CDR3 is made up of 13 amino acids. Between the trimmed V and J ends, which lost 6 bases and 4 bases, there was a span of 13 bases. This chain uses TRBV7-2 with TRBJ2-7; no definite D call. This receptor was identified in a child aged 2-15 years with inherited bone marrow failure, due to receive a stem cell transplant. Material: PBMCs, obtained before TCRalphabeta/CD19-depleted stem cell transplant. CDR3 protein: CASSTEMGYEQYF. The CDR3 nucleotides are TGTGCCAGCAGTACCGAAATGGGGTACGAGCAGTACTTC.